This T cell receptor (beta chain) was obtained from a study of blood T cell repertoires in COVID-19 (dated by TCRdb to about 2020). For context, the study as a whole: The collaborator samples originated in the United States, Italy and Spain and spanned the acute and convalescent phases of COVID-19. The sample metadata nearly always contained a de-identified subject ID, COVID-19 status, age in years and sex. Samples came from the ongoing ImmuneRACE study (first 160 participants) plus 1,254 subjects from 6 global collaborators. The material from the prospective study consisted of cDNA or gDNA derived from T cells, B-cell-depleted T cells, or PBMCs. HLA class I and class II types, where available, came from metadata supplied by the sample provider rather than from assay-based typing. The repertoires were released in a freely available public database intended as a resource for research on the immune response to SARS-CoV-2. Subjects who had been exposed to COVID-19, were actively infected with it, or had recovered from it provided the deeply sampled blood TCRbeta repertoires that made up the dataset. Results the study describes overall, beyond this receptor: Clinical and demographic metadata were provided uncurated, with the amount varying by source and participant.

Collaborating institutions collected whole blood in K2EDTA tubes following their own protocols. For TCRbeta analysis, collaborator samples were shipped as frozen whole blood, as isolated PBMCs, or as DNA extracted from either sample type. Details on this clone: It lacks a known antigen. Qualities for individual bases were not recorded, and no much larger clone is one base off.

TCRbeta CDR3 regions were amplified from genomic DNA using the immunoSEQ Assay, a bias-controlled multiplex PCR. In the paper's pipeline: Within the assay, amplification of reference gene primers was used to estimate how many nucleated cells each sample contained. Sequence reads were collapsed and filtered to measure the absolute abundance of every unique TCRbeta CDR3 rearrangement. Productive Simpson clonality was computed per sample as the square root of Simpson's diversity index over productive rearrangements. TCRdb stores this immuneACCESS table with in-frame sequences only. Part of the clones is absent; in the studies checked, under half of the shortfall reflects unresolved V genes, and no reason is known for the rest. V and J calls and clone size are those listed in that table; D and trimming were worked out from the DNA. This sample lists 100,000 or so clones; approximately 84% were detected once. The ten largest clones capture 17% of the sample.

V gives up 1 base and J gives up 4 bases, and the segment between their germline ends measures 10 bases. The germline V gene gives CDR1 as MDHEN and CDR2 as SYDVKM. Including the terminal cysteine and phenylalanine, the CDR3 comprises 14 residues. Only the CDR3 DNA is retained, 42 bases long and in frame from the first base. This clonotype was sampled from a woman aged 60-70 years with acute or convalescent COVID-19. What was sequenced was peripheral blood. Recombination connected TRBV28 to TRBJ1-2; a tentative D match to TRBD1 spans 5 bases. The encoded CDR3 is CASSLLTRAYGYTF. The DNA sequence reads TGTGCCAGCAGTTTATTAACCAGGGCCTATGGCTACACCTTC.